What follows are 14 T cell receptor beta chains derived from one specimen sequenced in a study of T cells in Graves' hyperthyroidism and ophthalmopathy. Amplification yielded TCR beta CDR3 regions, with RNA transcripts as the source. Carried out on the TCR CDR3, a first-round RT-PCR used the HTBI primer set. TCRdb re-analysed the multiplex PCR reads in MiXCR, keeping a single row per CDR3 protein. Of some 560,000 distinct CDR3 sequences listed, around 15% were seen once; the top ten hold approximately 14%. Specimen: blood. The receptors originated from a woman between 35 and 50 years old with Graves' hyperthyroidism.

This clonotype was recorded a few times. This chain links TRBV29-1 with TRBJ2-1; D may be TRBD2 (6 bases). V lost 6 bases and J lost 8, with 17 bases in between. This CDR3 is built from 13 residues. The germline CDR1 and CDR2 sequences are SQVTM and ANQGSEA. The CDR3 DNA reads as TGCAGCGTCCTCGGGGGAGGAGTGGATGAGCAGTTCTTC. Translation: CSVLGGGVDEQFF.

In this sample, this clonotype turned up many times. The chain joins TRBV18 to TRBJ1-2; the match to TRBD1 covers 9 bases. The CDR3 totals 15 residues. V dropped 3 bases and J dropped 4; count of bases not matched to a gene: 6. CDR1 is KGHSH and CDR2 is LQKENI in the germline V gene. CDR3 DNA: TGTGCCAGCTCACCCGACAGGGGGAGTTCCTATGGCTACACCTTC. Encoded protein: CASSPDRGSSYGYTF.

The chain employs TRBV24-1 and TRBJ2-1, with 10 bases identical to TRBD2. The CDR3 runs 17 residues. Germline V gene lookup returns CDR1 KGHDR and CDR2 SFDVKD. V shed 5 bases, J shed 9 bases, and the junction held 15 bases outside the gene matches. CDR3 residues: CATSGPLSGGGGGEQFF. The CDR3 DNA is TGTGCCACCAGTGGCCCCCTCAGCGGGGGGGGGGGTGGTGAGCAGTTCTTC.

This clonotype showed up many times. The chain couples TRBV24-1 to TRBJ2-1, with TRBD2 matching over 7 bases. Trimming removed 0 bases from V and 5 bases from J; junction bases left unmatched: 12. The CDR3 has 18 amino acids. Germline lookup yields CDR1 KGHDR and CDR2 SFDVKD. The CDR3 sequence: CATSDLRAGRASDNEQFF. In DNA, the CDR3 is TGTGCCACCAGTGATTTGCGGGCGGGGAGGGCCAGCGACAATGAGCAGTTCTTC.

CDR3 sequence: CASSDRDERTEAFF. The CDR3 DNA follows: TGTGCCAGCAGCGACAGGGATGAAAGAACTGAAGCTTTCTTT. J is TRBJ1-1 and V is TRBV9, with a tentative D call TRBD1 (6 bases). The V end lost 3 bases, the J end lost 5 bases, and 14 bases lay between the germline ends. CDR1 and CDR2 from the germline V gene are SGDLS and YYNGEE. The CDR3 spans 14 residues. Full variable domain (outside the CDR3, taken from reference TRBV9 and TRBJ1-1): DSGVTQTPKHLITATGQRVTLRCSPRSGDLSVYWYQQSLDQGLQFLIQYYNGEERAKGNILERFSAQQFPDLHSELNLSSLELGDSALYFCASSDRDERTEAFFGQGTRLTVV.

This clonotype was picked up many times. This sequence joins TRBV12-3 or TRBV12-4 and TRBJ2-5; D gene uncertain. Between the trimmed V and J ends, which lost 6 bases and 5 bases, there was a span of 7 bases. The CDR3 length is 11 residues. CDR3: CASSAMETQYF. The CDR3 region has the DNA TGTGCCAGCAGCGCGATGGAGACCCAGTACTTC.

This clonotype showed up many times. The chain is built from TRBV28 and TRBJ2-3; maybe TRBD2 (5 bases). The CDR3 is 13 residues long. Germline V gene sequence: CDR1 MDHEN, CDR2 SYDVKM. The ends were cut back, 6 bases at V and 0 bases at J, with 7 bases in the middle. CDR3: CASRGGSTDTQYF. The CDR3 DNA follows: TGTGCCAGCAGGGGCGGGAGCACAGATACGCAGTATTTT.

This clonotype has only a few counts. This sequence joins TRBV2 and TRBJ2-7; 7 nucleotides align to TRBD2. The CDR3 has 14 residues. Losses at the gene ends were 4 bases for V and 4 bases for J; bases not matched to a gene: 7. In germline, CDR1 is SNHLY, CDR2 FYNNEI. The CDR3 nucleotides read TGTGCCAGCAGTGTGGAAGCGGGACTATACGAGCAGTACTTC. Translating it yields CASSVEAGLYEQYF.

V and J are TRBV12-3 or TRBV12-4 and TRBJ1-4, with no clear D. The CDR3 sequence is 14 residues long. V dropped 5 bases and J dropped 7 bases, with 14 bases sitting between them. CDR3: CASSTRGGSEKLFF. DNA for the CDR3: TGTGCCAGCAGTACCCGGGGAGGGTCTGAAAAACTGTTTTTT.

V usage is TRBV28 and J usage is TRBJ1-2, with D uncertain. CDR1 MDHEN and CDR2 SYDVKM come from the germline V gene. Trimming took 2 bases from V and 4 from J, leaving 8 bases between them. The CDR3 is 13 amino acids. The CDR3 loop reads CASSLKASYGYTF. The DNA for the CDR3 is TGTGCCAGCAGTTTAAAAGCTAGCTATGGCTACACCTTC.

This clonotype was counted ten times or more. CDR3 coding DNA: TGTGCCAGCAGTGTTTGGCGGGAGGGCGCAGATACGCAGTATTTT. Residues: CASSVWREGADTQYF. The chain employs TRBV2 and TRBJ2-3, with 9 bases fitting TRBD2. This CDR3 contains 15 residues. Germline CDR1 and CDR2: SNHLY and FYNNEI. V shed 4 bases, J shed 4 bases, and the junction held 6 bases outside the gene matches. The entire variable domain, with the rest obtained from reference TRBV2 and TRBJ2-3, is as follows: EPEVTQTPSHQVTQMGQEVILRCVPISNHLYFYWYRQILGQKVEFLVSFYNNEISEKSEIFDDQFSVERPDGSNFTLKIRSTKLEDSAMYFCASSVWREGADTQYFGPGTRLTVL.

This clonotype turned up a few times. CDR3 loop: CATKRPRPSGNTDTQYF. In DNA form, the CDR3 reads TGTGCCACCAAAAGACCTAGGCCTAGCGGTAACACAGATACGCAGTATTTT. V gene TRBV24-1 combines with J gene TRBJ2-3, with TRBD2 matching 7 bases. The CDR3 runs 17 residues. Germline V CDR1 and CDR2: KGHDR, SFDVKD. V was pared by 8 bases and J by 2 bases, with 15 bases of the junction left unmatched.

This clonotype was picked up many times. The gene calls are TRBV10-1 and TRBJ1-2; the match to TRBD1 covers 7 bases. CDR1 is WNHNN and CDR2 is SYGVQD in the germline V gene (reference sequence). V trimming: 8 bases; J trimming: 5 bases; junction bases outside the gene matches: 8. The CDR3 length is 13 residues. As DNA, the CDR3 is TGCGCCAGCGGCGACGACAGGGAGTATGGCTACACCTTC. This sequence encodes CASGDDREYGYTF.

Many counts were recorded for this clonotype. The chain carries TRBV28 and TRBJ2-1; either TRBD1 or TRBD2 may supply D (5 bases each). V lost 3 bases, J lost 4 bases, and 16 bases lay in between. CDR1 and CDR2 (germline): MDHEN, SYDVKM. The CDR3 spans 16 residues. CDR3: CASSLVGTSAYNEQFF. The CDR3 region has the DNA TGTGCCAGCAGTTTGGTGGGGACCTCGGCGTACAATGAGCAGTTCTTC.